The rows below give T cell receptor beta chains drawn from one sample of a study of blood T cell repertoires in COVID-19. Sequencing used immunoSEQ multiplex PCR; TCRdb keeps in-frame clones, though not all of them. Of hundreds of thousands of clones listed, over 75% are singletons. The sample comprised PBMCs or T cells enriched from blood (not recorded which). The source is a man aged 18-30 years who had recovered from COVID-19. CDR3s include the opening cysteine and the closing phenylalanine or tryptophan. The D gene is left open where the match is weak. Clone size is stated in some rows and not others, as once, few, many or a class when expanded.

size	D	J	V	CDR3	DNA
.	.	TRBJ2-7	TRBV28	CASSLQTVYEQYF	TGTGCCAGCAGTCTTCAAACAGTCTACGAGCAGTACTTC
.	.	TRBJ1-3	TRBV12-3/TRBV12-4	CASSRESGNTIYF	TGTGCCAGCAGCCGGGAGTCTGGAAACACCATATATTTT
.	TRBD1	TRBJ1-4	TRBV27	CASSPPPTGVREKLFF	TGTGCCAGCAGTCCCCCACCGACAGGGGTGAGGGAAAAACTGTTTTTT
.	TRBD1	TRBJ1-3	TRBV3-1/TRBV3-2	CASSQVRQGSSGNTIYF	TGTGCCAGCAGCCAAGTCCGACAGGGGAGCTCTGGAAACACCATATATTTT
.	TRBD1	TRBJ2-1	TRBV5-1	CASSLQGQGNNEQFF	TGCGCCAGCAGCTTGCAAGGACAGGGGAACAATGAGCAGTTCTTC
.	TRBD1	TRBJ1-2	TRBV9	CASSAEGQSPYGYTF	TGTGCCAGCAGCGCCGAGGGACAGTCCCCCTATGGCTACACCTTC
.	TRBD2	TRBJ2-7	TRBV9	CASSATSGPSEQYF	TGTGCCAGCAGCGCGACTAGCGGGCCTTCCGAGCAGTACTTC
.	TRBD1	TRBJ2-2	TRBV6-5	CASSYFSPGGVGELFF	TGTGCCAGCAGTTACTTCTCCCCAGGGGGAGTCGGGGAGCTGTTTTTT
.	TRBD1	TRBJ2-1	TRBV13	CASSLTGVHEQFF	TGTGCCAGCAGCTTAACAGGGGTTCATGAGCAGTTCTTC
.	.	TRBJ1-1	TRBV27	CASSWGGGTEAFF	TGTGCCAGCAGTTGGGGAGGGGGCACTGAAGCTTTCTTT
.	.	TRBJ1-6	TRBV25-1	CASNSVDNSPLHF	TGTGCCAGCAACTCCGTAGATAATTCACCCCTCCACTTT
.	TRBD2	TRBJ2-1	TRBV19	CASSTLAGGPNEQFF	TGTGCCAGTAGTACCTTAGCGGGGGGTCCCAATGAGCAGTTCTTC
.	.	TRBJ2-3	TRBV6-5	CASSPRGPDTQYF	TGTGCCAGCAGTCCCCGGGGTCCAGATACGCAGTATTTT
.	.	TRBJ1-2	TRBV2	CASSEGELYGYTF	TGTGCCAGCAGTGAAGGGGAGCTCTATGGCTACACCTTC
.	TRBD1	TRBJ2-7	TRBV7-2	CASTPGDRSYEQYF	TGTGCCAGCACCCCAGGGGACAGGTCCTACGAGCAGTACTTC
.	TRBD2	TRBJ2-1	TRBV6-5	CASRTGLATLNEQFF	TGTGCCAGCAGAACGGGACTAGCGACTTTAAATGAGCAGTTCTTC
.	TRBD2	TRBJ2-3	TRBV7-3	CASSPLAGGTDTQYF	TGTGCCAGCAGCCCCCTAGCGGGGGGCACAGATACGCAGTATTTT
.	TRBD2	TRBJ2-1	TRBV2	CASQEPSGSVGEQFF	TGTGCCAGCCAAGAACCCAGCGGGAGCGTTGGTGAGCAGTTCTTC
once	TRBD2	TRBJ2-7	TRBV27	CASSLLGGSDYEQYF	TGTGCCAGCAGTTTATTGGGCGGGAGTGACTACGAGCAGTACTTC
.	.	TRBJ1-5	TRBV28	CASSPSGENGNQPQHF	TGTGCCAGCAGTCCCTCAGGGGAAAACGGCAATCAGCCCCAGCATTTT
.	.	TRBJ1-1	TRBV5-1	CASSPGTKNTEAFF	TGCGCCAGCAGCCCCGGGACAAAGAACACTGAAGCTTTCTTT
.	TRBD1	TRBJ2-5	TRBV11-2	CASSSPTTGVARETQYF	TGTGCCAGCAGCTCCCCCACGACAGGGGTGGCACGAGAGACCCAGTACTTC
.	.	TRBJ2-1	TRBV10-1	CASSRAGQGIVNEQFF	TGCGCCAGCAGTCGGGCAGGGCAGGGGATCGTGAATGAGCAGTTCTTC
.	TRBD2	TRBJ2-1	TRBV4-2	CASSPRLAGVGNEQFF	TGTGCCAGCAGCCCCCGACTAGCGGGAGTAGGAAATGAGCAGTTCTTC
.	TRBD2	TRBJ2-5	TRBV28	CASSTLAAPEGGTQYF	TGTGCCAGCAGCACACTAGCGGCCCCCGAGGGTGGGACCCAGTACTTC
.	TRBD1	TRBJ1-2	TRBV7-2	CASSMDRDYGYTF	TGTGCCAGCAGCATGGACAGGGACTATGGCTACACCTTC
.	TRBD2	TRBJ2-1	TRBV4-2	CASSQSSGGGYNEQFF	TGTGCCAGCAGCCAATCATCCGGGGGGGGTTACAATGAGCAGTTCTTC
.	.	TRBJ1-3	TRBV7-9	CASSWGLGSGNTIYF	TGTGCCAGCAGCTGGGGACTGGGCTCTGGAAACACCATATATTTT
.	TRBD1	TRBJ1-4	TRBV6-9	CAGWTGGGYGEKLFF	TGTGCCGGTTGGACAGGGGGTGGGTACGGGGAAAAACTGTTTTTT
.	TRBD2	TRBJ2-1	TRBV3-1/TRBV3-2	CASSHAGGPHNEQFF	TGTGCCAGCAGCCACGCGGGGGGGCCCCACAATGAGCAGTTCTTC
.	TRBD1	TRBJ1-5	TRBV27	CASSVIGTEVQPQHF	TGTGCCAGCAGTGTGATCGGGACAGAAGTTCAGCCCCAGCATTTT